Below, 27 T cell receptor beta chains from the same sample are listed, as sequenced in a study of T-cell memory formation after mild COVID-19. Using its own MiXCR run on the 5' RACE reads, TCRdb lists one record per CDR3 protein. The data contain roughly 580,000 distinct CDR3 sequences, 18% of them singletons. The sequenced sample was PBMCs or a T cell subset sorted from them (not recorded which). These receptor sequences come from an adult woman who had mild COVID-19 (a few samples of this study predate the infection). Cell type and time point are not known.

The chain links TRBV7-2 to TRBJ2-1; D gene ambiguous. With 0 bases removed from V and 4 bases from J, the gap between germline ends came to 7 bases. Germline V gene sequence: CDR1 SGHTA, CDR2 FQGNSA. The length of the CDR3 is 14 residues. The CDR3 nucleotides are TGTGCCAGCAGCTTAGCAGGTATTTACAATGAGCAGTTCTTC. Protein product: CASSLAGIYNEQFF.

This clonotype was seen ten or more times. The rearrangement joins TRBV20-1 to TRBJ1-5, with 7 bases that match TRBD1. V lost 1 base to trimming and J lost 9 bases; unmatched junction nucleotides: 12. The germline V gene encodes CDR1 DFQATT and CDR2 SNEGSKA (reference sequence). CDR3 size: 15 residues. The CDR3 loop is CSARGGQSGLGPQHF. The CDR3 nucleotides are TGCAGTGCTAGAGGGGGACAGTCCGGTTTGGGGCCCCAGCATTTT.

This chain joins TRBV12-3 or TRBV12-4 and TRBJ2-1; D not certain. V was trimmed by 5 bases and J by 3 bases, leaving 17 bases between them. The CDR3 sequence is 16 residues long. Written as DNA, the CDR3 is TGTGCCAGCAGTCCCCCCAGTGGGAACCTCTACAATGAGCAGTTCTTC. As protein: CASSPPSGNLYNEQFF.

This clonotype was detected many times. The chain has TRBV6-5 and TRBJ2-2; D perhaps matches TRBD2 (6 bases). The CDR3 is 14 residues long. Germline loops: CDR1 MNHEY, CDR2 SVGAGI. V dropped 6 bases and J dropped 1 base, with 9 bases sitting between them. The CDR3 sequence is CASRQGGNTGELFF. DNA of the CDR3: TGTGCCAGCAGGCAGGGAGGGAACACCGGGGAGCTGTTTTTT.

V and J are TRBV24-1 and TRBJ1-1; 7 bases fit TRBD1. V lost 7 bases, J lost 5 bases, and 6 bases stayed unmatched. Germline CDR1 KGHDR, CDR2 SFDVKD. This CDR3 is built from 13 residues. The CDR3 region is CATRRQGGTEAFF. CDR3 coding DNA: TGTGCCACCAGAAGACAGGGAGGGACTGAAGCTTTCTTT.

This clonotype was counted at least ten times. The V and J genes are TRBV12-3 or TRBV12-4 and TRBJ2-5; no clear D. The CDR3 has 13 amino acids. Trimming removed 3 bases from V and 4 bases from J, with 9 bases in between. CDR3 DNA sequence: TGTGCCAGCAGTTTCACCTCCCGAGAGACCCAGTACTTC. Translating it yields CASSFTSRETQYF.

This clonotype showed up just a few times. The rearrangement uses TRBV20-1 and TRBJ1-1, with 7 nucleotides matching TRBD1. Trimming cost V 1 base and J 1 base; bases outside gene matches: 3. The CDR3 runs 14 residues. From germline, CDR1 is DFQATT and CDR2 SNEGSKA (reference sequence). In DNA, the CDR3 is TGCAGTGCTAGAGGAGGGACAGCGAACACTGAAGCTTTCTTT. Translation: CSARGGTANTEAFF.

This clonotype was counted a few times. The chain combines TRBV7-2 with TRBJ2-3; the match to TRBD2 covers 7 bases. The CDR3 consists of 16 residues. CDR1 and CDR2 from the germline V gene are SGHTA and FQGNSA. V trimming: 4 bases; J trimming: 6 bases; junction bases outside the gene matches: 13. The CDR3 spells CASSWRQAGVPDTQYF. Here the CDR3 DNA reads TGTGCCAGCAGCTGGAGGCAGGCGGGAGTCCCTGATACGCAGTATTTT.

This clonotype was detected ten times or more. V gene TRBV12-3 or TRBV12-4 combines with J gene TRBJ2-3; possible D gene TRBD1, 5 bases. V lost 5 bases and J lost 1, with 10 bases in between. The length of the CDR3 is 14 residues. The DNA for the CDR3 is TGTGCCAGCAGTCTCCTAGGGGGCACAGATACGCAGTATTTT. This sequence encodes CASSLLGGTDTQYF.

This clonotype was seen a handful of times. This sequence joins TRBV4-3 and TRBJ2-7; TRBD2 matches at 9 bases. Germline CDR1 reads LGHNA; CDR2 reads YSLEER. Trimming at V came to 0 bases and at J to 3 bases, leaving 9 bases not matched to a gene. The CDR3 loop spans 17 amino acids. CDR3 loop: CASSQDVDLSGSYEQYF. Written as DNA, the CDR3 is TGCGCCAGCAGCCAAGATGTCGACCTTAGCGGGAGCTACGAGCAGTACTTC.

This clonotype was picked up a small number of times. This sequence joins TRBV6-2 or TRBV6-3 and TRBJ1-4; a weak D match, TRBD1 (5 bases). Between the trimmed V and J ends, which lost 8 bases and 7 bases, there was a span of 17 bases. CDR1 and CDR2 (germline): MNHEY, SVGEGT. CDR3 size: 14 residues. DNA of the CDR3: TGTGCCAGCTCACAGCGCCTCGGGGGTGAAAAACTGTTTTTT. Its protein product is CASSQRLGGEKLFF.

This clonotype was seen a handful of times. The chain links TRBV7-8 to TRBJ2-7; the D is unclear. CDR3 size: 14 residues. Germline V CDR1 and CDR2: SGHVS, FQNEAQ. The ends were cut back, 6 bases at V and 5 bases at J, with 17 bases in the middle. The CDR3 sequence: CASSLPGERDEQYF. The CDR3 DNA sequence: TGTGCCAGCAGTCTACCTGGAGAAAGGGACGAGCAGTACTTC.

The chain couples TRBV14 to TRBJ2-2; TRBD2 agrees at 7 bases. The germline V gene has CDR1 SGHDN and CDR2 FVKESK. This CDR3 region has 15 residues. V dropped 3 bases and J dropped 6; count of bases not matched to a gene: 7. CDR3 nucleotide sequence: TGTGCCAGCAGCCAGTTCAGCGGGAAGGCCGGGGAGCTGTTTTTT. Its translation: CASSQFSGKAGELFF.

The chain's CDR3 is CSASGSGRAYNEQFF. CDR3 DNA sequence: TGCAGTGCTAGTGGTAGCGGGAGGGCCTACAATGAGCAGTTCTTC. The chain links TRBV20-1 to TRBJ2-1, with 11 bases aligning to TRBD2. The CDR3 is 15 residues long. Germline V gene data show CDR1 as DFQATT and CDR2 as SNEGSKA (reference sequence). The ends lost 3 bases at V and 2 bases at J; junction bases unmatched: 3.

This clonotype has only a few counts. The chain is built from TRBV12-5 and TRBJ2-1; D is ambiguous. This CDR3 region has 10 residues. The ends were cut back, 2 bases at V and 9 bases at J, with 2 bases in the middle. Germline V gene lookup returns CDR1 LGHNT and CDR2 FRNRAP. DNA of the CDR3: TGTGCTAGTGGTTTGCGTGAGCAGTTCTTC. It yields the protein CASGLREQFF.

This clonotype was seen many times. V and J are TRBV7-9 and TRBJ2-1, with 13 bases fitting TRBD2. Per the germline V gene, CDR1 is SEHNR and CDR2 is FQNEAQ (reference sequence). The CDR3 length is 17 residues. J lost 6 bases, V lost 5 bases, and 10 bases had no gene match. The CDR3 here is CASSPQAGLAGVNEQFF. Here the CDR3 DNA reads TGTGCCAGCAGCCCACAAGCCGGACTAGCGGGAGTCAATGAGCAGTTCTTC.

This clonotype has more than one count but fewer than ten. The chain is built from TRBV3-1 and TRBJ2-1; 7 positions match TRBD2. V gave up 0 bases and J gave up 9 bases; unmatched junction bases: 11. The germline V gene has CDR1 LGHDT and CDR2 YNNKEL (reference sequence). The CDR3 runs 16 residues. CDR3 nucleotide sequence: TGTGCCAGCAGCCAAGAGAAGCGGGGCGGGAGTGCTGAGCAGTTCTTC. Translating gives CASSQEKRGGSAEQFF.

This clonotype was detected many times. This chain uses TRBV6-1 with TRBJ2-1; D uncertain. CDR1 is MNHNS and CDR2 is SASEGT in the germline V gene. The CDR3 covers 14 residues. The germline V and J ends were trimmed by 6 bases and 0 bases, with 9 bases remaining between them. The CDR3: CASSLKSSYNEQFF. Written as DNA, the CDR3 is TGTGCCAGCAGCCTCAAGAGCTCCTACAATGAGCAGTTCTTC.

This clonotype was seen a handful of times. J is TRBJ2-1 and V is TRBV18; TRBD2 matches 9 bases. Germline values: CDR1 KGHSH, CDR2 LQKENI. The V gene end was trimmed by 6 bases and the J gene end by 5 bases; junction bases not matched to a gene: 2. CDR3 length equals 13 residues. CDR3 nucleotides: TGTGCCAGCTCGCGGGAGGGACACAATGAGCAGTTCTTC. Protein product: CASSREGHNEQFF. Using reference TRBV18 and TRBJ2-1 for the parts outside the CDR3, the full variable domain is NAGVMQNPRHLVRRRGQEARLRCSPMKGHSHVYWYRQLPEEGLKFMVYLQKENIIDESGMPKERFSAEFPKEGPSILRIQQVVRGDSAAYFCASSREGHNEQFFGPGTRLTVL.

The rearrangement uses TRBV7-2 and TRBJ2-3; 7 bases are shared with TRBD1. Trimming cost V 5 bases and J 1 base; bases outside gene matches: 6. CDR1 SGHTA and CDR2 FQGNSA come from the germline V gene. This CDR3 is built from 15 residues. The CDR3 loop is CASSQYTGGTDTQYF. The DNA for the CDR3 is TGTGCCAGCAGCCAGTATACAGGGGGCACAGATACGCAGTATTTT.

This clonotype was counted a few times. V is TRBV6-6 and J is TRBJ2-7; perhaps TRBD2 as D (6 bases). This CDR3 is 17 amino acids long. Germline CDR1 is MNHNY and CDR2 is SVGAGI (reference sequence). Trimming removed 0 bases at V and 4 bases at J, with 19 bases between. The CDR3 DNA reads as TGTGCCAGCAGTTACTCTGCTGGGGCAGGGAGGAAGTACGAGCAGTACTTC. Translated, it gives CASSYSAGAGRKYEQYF.

This chain connects TRBV20-1 to TRBJ2-7; D possibly corresponds to TRBD2 (6 bases). The V and J ends lost 6 bases and 1 base respectively, with 25 bases between them. The germline gives CDR1 DFQATT, CDR2 SNEGSKA (reference sequence). This CDR3 has 17 amino acids. The CDR3 reads CSAVRRGKYDTSYEQYF. The CDR3, as DNA: TGCAGTGCGGTGAGGAGGGGCAAGTATGATACTTCCTACGAGCAGTACTTC.

The rearrangement joins TRBV20-1 to TRBJ2-1; D not resolved. This CDR3 is built from 18 residues. Trimming removed 0 bases at V and 2 bases at J, with 20 bases between. Germline loops: CDR1 DFQATT, CDR2 SNEGSKA (reference sequence). CDR3 sequence reads: CSARDESRTGRAYNEQFF. In DNA form, the CDR3 reads TGCAGTGCTAGAGATGAATCCCGGACGGGTCGCGCCTACAATGAGCAGTTCTTC.

J is TRBJ2-1 and V is TRBV29-1, with D maybe TRBD2 (5 bases). Germline V CDR1 and CDR2: SQVTM, ANQGSEA. The V end was cut by 7 bases, the J end by 7 bases, with 20 bases between. The CDR3 has 14 amino acids. The CDR3 region has the DNA TGCAGCGCCCCCGGGGAAGGGTACGAAAATGAGCAGTTCTTC. It yields the protein CSAPGEGYENEQFF.

This clonotype was detected only a few times. The chain joins TRBV24-1 to TRBJ2-7, with TRBD1 matching 8 bases. CDR1 is KGHDR and CDR2 is SFDVKD in the germline V gene. The CDR3 is 14 amino acids. The V gene end was trimmed by 4 bases and the J gene end by 2 bases; junction bases not matched to a gene: 3. DNA for the CDR3: TGTGCCACCAGTGAGACAGGGGCCACCTACGAGCAGTACTTC. Amino acids: CATSETGATYEQYF.

This clonotype has ten or more counts. This chain links TRBV11-2 with TRBJ2-1; TRBD1 agrees at 7 bases. The V gene's germline CDR1 is SGHAT and CDR2 FQNNGV. The CDR3 length is 15 residues. Unmatched junction bases numbered 3, after V lost 2 bases and J lost 2 bases. The CDR3 region has the DNA TGTGCCAGCAGCTTACCGGGACAGACCTACAATGAGCAGTTCTTC. Translated: CASSLPGQTYNEQFF.

The table lists this clonotype with a few counts. The chain recombines TRBV19 with TRBJ2-7, with D perhaps TRBD1 (6 bases). Trimming removed 5 bases at V and 5 bases at J, with 19 bases between. Germline V lookup: CDR1 LNHDA, CDR2 SQIVND (reference sequence). The CDR3 spans 15 residues. The CDR3 coding sequence is TGTGCCAGTAGTGCGATGCACAGGGAGAACAACGAGCAGTACTTC. This sequence encodes CASSAMHRENNEQYF.